This T cell receptor (beta chain) was documented in a study of blood T cell repertoires in COVID-19. At the level of the study: Whether acute or convalescent, the COVID-19 samples came from the United States, Italy and Spain. From T cells, B-cell-depleted T cells, or PBMCs came the material, which was cDNA or gDNA.

A single count supports this clone. The data were produced by immunoSEQ multiplex PCR, yet TCRdb's version contains in-frame clones alone and is incomplete. The sample carries about 160,000 clones, approximately 92% recorded once. Germline assignment: CDR1 SGHRS and CDR2 YFSETQ. V was clipped by 5 bases and J by 6 bases; unmatched bases: 8. CDR3 length: 14 amino acids. The clonotype comes from a woman in her 50s with acute or convalescent COVID-19. The chain employs TRBV5-1 and TRBJ2-1; 7 nucleotides agree with TRBD2. Sequencing was performed on peripheral blood. The CDR3 bases are TGCGCCAGCAGGTCGGGGGGACCGGGCAATGAGCAGTTCTTC. Encoded protein: CASRSGGPGNEQFF.